This T cell receptor (delta chain) was recorded in a study of gamma-delta T cells after stem cell transplantation. Unmatched junction bases numbered 7, after V lost 0 bases and J lost 0 bases. The CDR3 has 17 amino acids. Germline lookup yields CDR1 GEAIGNYY and CDR2 EKD. This clone was observed a handful of times. The protein given by TCRdb reflects a much larger clone and differs at residue 11 from this DNA's translation, likely from a read error; the protein shown is the DNA's translation. Other DNA variants within this sample encode the same CDR3. TCRdb reanalysed the RT-PCR reads via CATT. The sample lists fewer than 1,500 delta-chain clones, about 9.6% occurring once.

Sequenced sample: gamma-delta T cells. The TCR originated in a human donor. It is not recorded whose cells these are; they may come from a transplant donor. This sequence joins TRDV2 and TRDJ1, with 9 bases identical to TRDD3. The CDR3 nucleotides read TGTGCCTGTGACACCGCCGAGGGGGATACCCACACCGATAAACTCATCTTT. Its protein product is CACDTAEGDTHTDKLIF.